This T cell receptor (delta chain) was recovered during a study of γδ T cells in repeated Plasmodium falciparum infection (dated by TCRdb to 2020 to 2023). The study in broad terms: The natural-infection arm enrolled Malian children exposed to intense seasonal malaria transmission, compared against age and gender matched Australian children. Five malaria-naive U.S. adults underwent four controlled human malaria infections by bites from P. falciparum NF54-infected Anopheles stephensi mosquitoes over about 640 days. Samples were collected from controlled-infection subjects at baseline, immediately before selected infections, and 21 days after each infection. Malian gammadelta TCR repertoires were analysed cross-sectionally during no-transmission periods and longitudinally across acute febrile malaria episodes. The study looked at how repeated Plasmodium falciparum infection shapes the human gammadelta T cell repertoire, using both natural infection in Mali and controlled human malaria infection. What the study reported, not specific to this receptor: Because the controlled-infection cohort was small, analysis of inter-individual variability in gammadelta T cell responses was limited. Generalizability was limited because the Malian cohort was drawn from a small rural village of predominantly one ethnic group.

About this clone: It lacks a known antigen. TCRdb pairs this DNA with a much larger clone's protein that differs at residue 5, likely a read error; the protein shown was translated from the DNA.

The receptor library was made with multiplex PCR. For sequencing, an Illumina MiSeq was employed. From each sorted gammadelta T cell sample, both TCR gamma (TRG) and TCR delta (TRD) chains were sequenced. Per the source publication's procedure: The repertoire analyses used clonotype tree plots, the accumulated frequency of the top 20 clonotypes, and diversity index (DI) and D75 metrics. The public reads were reprocessed by TCRdb using CATT, and rows of matching DNA were later combined. TCRdb's processing, not the authors', yielded these V and J calls. In all, the sample holds around 86,000 delta-chain clones, and roughly 1.4% of those were seen once. The top ten clones comprise under 9.5% of the sample. The sequenced sample was gamma-delta T cells from blood. This TCR was recovered from a pool of human donors (malaria-infected and uninfected, not separated).

The CDR3 protein is CALGGYYSGGSLIF. DNA sequence: TGTGCTCTTGGGGGATACTACTCTGGGGGATCTCTCATCTTT. No J gene was assigned, while the V gene was called as TRDV1; no DNA check was done on the table's D call, TRDD3. The CDR3 runs 14 residues from the cysteine to the phenylalanine. The retained sequence is limited to the CDR3, 42 bases, with the frame set at the first base. CDR1 TSWWSYY and CDR2 QGS are derived from the germline V gene.